This T cell receptor (beta chain) derives from a study of T cells in women clearing cervical HPV infection. General study findings and limits: TRBV6-7 abundance was lower in cases than controls (around 0.1% versus 0.15%).

This CDR3 is built from 13 residues. CDR1 SSHAT and CDR2 FNYEAQ come from the germline V gene (reference sequence). In regard to this clone: As yet, its antigen is unknown. The CDR3 end falls 3 residues outside the read, so it is completed with the germline J gene.

Method: immunoSEQ multiplex PCR; TCRdb's copy keeps in-frame clones and lacks some. The data include some 30,000 clones; the top ten clones carry about 3.1%. This receptor was taken from a woman aged 18 to 75 with a cervical HPV16 infection that either progressed to CIN3+ or cleared (not recorded which). The chain is built from TRBV7-7 and TRBJ2-3, with D perhaps matching TRBD1 (5 bases). The sequenced sample was blood buffy coat. CDR3 amino acids: CASSPRATDTQYF. The DNA read from the CDR3 is TGTGCTAGCTCCCCCAGGGCCACAGATACG.